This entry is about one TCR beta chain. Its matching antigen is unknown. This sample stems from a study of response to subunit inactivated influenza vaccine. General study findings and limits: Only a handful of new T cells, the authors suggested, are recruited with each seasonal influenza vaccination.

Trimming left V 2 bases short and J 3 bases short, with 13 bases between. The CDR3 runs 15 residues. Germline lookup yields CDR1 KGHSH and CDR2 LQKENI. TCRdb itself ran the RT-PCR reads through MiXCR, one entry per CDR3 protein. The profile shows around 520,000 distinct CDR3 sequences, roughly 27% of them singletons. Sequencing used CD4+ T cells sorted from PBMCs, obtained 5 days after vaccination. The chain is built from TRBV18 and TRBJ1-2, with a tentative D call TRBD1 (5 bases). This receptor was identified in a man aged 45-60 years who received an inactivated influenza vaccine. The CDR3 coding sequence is TGTGCCAGCTCACCAACGGGCGGAGGGGACTATGGCTACACCTTC. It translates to CASSPTGGGDYGYTF.